This is a list of T cell receptor beta chains from one sample in a study of cytotoxic CD8 clonotypes in ibrutinib-treated CLL. Sequenced by immunoSEQ multiplex PCR; TCRdb stores in-frame clones only, minus some. Of 250,000 or so clones in the sample, 70% were seen once. The sequencing here drew on PBMCs, taken after 24 months of ibrutinib treatment. The receptors come from a human donor with chronic lymphocytic leukemia. Both conserved end residues are part of each CDR3. A D gene is named only where the DNA matches it firmly. Part of the rows lack a size; the others show once, few, many or a class for expanded clones.

once TRBJ2-3 TRBD2 13 TRBV10-3 TGTGCCAGCGGGAGCGGCGAAACAGATACGCAGTATTTT CASGSGETDTQYF
. TRBJ1-1 . 14 TRBV5-1 TGCGCCAGCAGCCAACAGGTTCTGAACACTGAAGCTTTCTTT CASSQQVLNTEAFF
. TRBJ1-2 . 14 TRBV9 TGTGCCAGCAGCGTATCCGAGATCTCAGGGAGCTACACCTTC CASSVSEISGSYTF
. TRBJ2-5 . 12 TRBV9 TGTGCCAGCAGCGTAAGCCAAGAGACCCAGTACTTC CASSVSQETQYF
. TRBJ2-7 TRBD2 14 TRBV6-5 TGTGCCAGCAGTAGTCCGGGACTAGCATACGAGCAGTACTTC CASSSPGLAYEQYF
. TRBJ2-3 TRBD2 19 TRBV14 TGTGCCAGCAGCTTGGGACTAGCGGAATCCTATCAAGGAGGAGATACGCAGTATTTT CASSLGLAESYQGGDTQYF
. TRBJ1-5 TRBD1 16 TRBV6-6 TGTGCCAGCAGTAACGGACAGGGGGTTAGCAATCAGCCCCAGCATTTT CASSNGQGVSNQPQHF
. TRBJ1-4 TRBD1 13 TRBV2 TGTGCCAGCAAGGACAGGGAGTATGAAAAACTGTTTTTT CASKDREYEKLFF
. TRBJ2-3 . 14 TRBV28 TGTGCCAGCAGTTTGAGGTGGGGCACAGATACGCAGTATTTT CASSLRWGTDTQYF
. TRBJ1-1 . 13 TRBV6-7 TGTGCCAGCAGTTACTCACTGAACACTGAAGCTTTCTTT CASSYSLNTEAFF
. TRBJ2-1 TRBD2 14 TRBV29-1 TGCAGCGTCTTAGCGGGAAAACAGTACAATGAGCAGTTCTTC CSVLAGKQYNEQFF
. TRBJ1-2 . 13 TRBV2 TGTGCCAGCAGTGGCCCTCTTAACTATGGCTACACCTTC CASSGPLNYGYTF
once TRBJ1-1 TRBD1 14 TRBV5-1 TGCGCCAGCAGCTTCACAGGGGCCCTCACTGAAGCTTTCTTT CASSFTGALTEAFF
. TRBJ2-1 . 15 TRBV19 TGTGCCAGTAGTCTCAGCGGGTACTCCTACAATGAGCAGTTCTTC CASSLSGYSYNEQFF
. TRBJ2-3 . 16 TRBV21-1 TGTGCCAGCAACGAAATCCCGGGAGCCCCCACAGATACGCAGTATTTT CASNEIPGAPTDTQYF
. TRBJ2-1 . 13 TRBV9 TGTGCCAGCAGCGAGAGAGGAGGAAATGAGCAGTTCTTC CASSERGGNEQFF